The 19 T cell receptor beta chains presented below share a single source sample, sequenced in a study of PD-1 blockade in classical Hodgkin lymphoma. Every patient was affected by relapse after autologous stem cell transplantation, while exposure to brentuximab vedotin was not uniform. The table came from immunoSEQ multiplex PCR; TCRdb's copy has only in-frame clones and leaves some out. The table records 43,000 or so clones, 88% of them present only once. This material consisted of peripheral blood mononuclear cells (PBMCs), taken at baseline. These receptors came from a human donor with classical Hodgkin lymphoma.

The rearrangement joins TRBV5-4 to TRBJ2-7, with 9 bases lining up with TRBD2. Germline V CDR1 and CDR2: SGHNT, YYREEE (reference sequence). CDR3 length: 15 amino acids. The V gene end was trimmed by 4 bases and the J gene end by 0 bases; junction bases not matched to a gene: 5. CDR3 residues: CASSRSGGGSYEQYF. The CDR3 nucleotides are TGTGCCAGCAGCCGTAGCGGGGGAGGCTCCTACGAGCAGTACTTC.

The chain carries TRBV23-1 and TRBJ1-2; a possible D gene is TRBD1 (5 bases). TRBV23-1 is assigned to the ORF class and has an uncertain function. The CDR3 covers 12 residues. Deletions cut 6 bases from V and 4 bases from J, with 9 bases between. CDR3 DNA sequence: TGCGCCAGCAGAGGGGTACGCTATGGCTACACCTTC. Its translation: CASRGVRYGYTF.

In regard to this clone: Within the sample, other DNA sequences also encode this same CDR3. V usage is TRBV27 and J usage is TRBJ2-1; 7 bases agree with TRBD1. V lost 0 bases and J lost 2; bases outside the gene matches: 1. Germline loops: CDR1 MNHEY, CDR2 SMNVEV (reference sequence). This CDR3 comprises 15 residues. The CDR3 region has the DNA TGTGCCAGCAGTTTATCAGGGGGCCCCTACAATGAGCAGTTCTTC. Amino acids: CASSLSGGPYNEQFF.

V gene TRBV4-1 combines with J gene TRBJ2-3; 8 bases agree with TRBD2. This CDR3 spans 15 amino acids. The V and J ends lost 0 bases and 6 bases, in that order; junction bases with no gene match: 5. Germline V gives CDR1 MGHRA, CDR2 YSYEKL. The CDR3 DNA reads TGCGCCAGCAGCCAAGATGGGACTAGAAGTGATACGCAGTATTTT. The encoded protein is CASSQDGTRSDTQYF.

This clone occurred a few times. The genes are TRBV7-9 and TRBJ2-7, with 9 bases identical to TRBD2. The CDR3 length is 16 residues. The J segment lost 1 base and the V segment lost 5 bases, leaving 9 bases of the junction unmatched. Per germline, CDR1 SEHNR and CDR2 FQNEAQ (reference sequence). Here the CDR3 DNA reads TGTGCCAGCAGCCCCTTAGCGGGGGCGACTTCCTACGAGCAGTACTTC. Its protein product is CASSPLAGATSYEQYF.

The chain recombines TRBV2 with TRBJ2-1; no definite D call. The CDR3 has 11 amino acids. The V end lost 3 bases, the J end lost 9 bases, and 6 bases lay between the germline ends. Germline V CDR1 and CDR2: SNHLY, FYNNEI. The CDR3 nucleotides are TGTGCCAGCAGTGACAGACTTGAGCAGTTCTTC. Protein sequence: CASSDRLEQFF.

This chain uses TRBV5-4 with TRBJ2-7, with 9 bases matching TRBD1. Germline CDR1 and CDR2: SGHNT and YYREEE (reference sequence). V was clipped by 5 bases and J by 2 bases; unmatched bases: 5. The CDR3 runs 14 residues. The chain's CDR3 is CASRPGTGPYEQYF. The CDR3 nucleotides read TGTGCCAGCAGGCCCGGGACAGGGCCCTACGAGCAGTACTTC.

The rearrangement joins TRBV14 to TRBJ1-2; 11 nucleotides agree with TRBD1. CDR1 SGHDN and CDR2 FVKESK come from the germline V gene. The CDR3 covers 17 residues. V shed 4 bases, J shed 1 base, and the junction held 8 bases outside the gene matches. CDR3 protein: CASSPIGQGAHNYGYTF. CDR3 nucleotides: TGTGCCAGCAGCCCAATAGGACAGGGGGCCCATAACTATGGCTACACCTTC.

The chain joins TRBV7-8 to TRBJ2-3, with 12 bases matching TRBD2. The CDR3 loop spans 16 amino acids. After removal of 1 base from V and 2 bases from J, the junction contained 1 base not matched to a gene. Germline V CDR1 and CDR2: SGHVS, FQNEAQ. This CDR3 reads CASSLGLAGATDTQYF. The CDR3 bases are TGTGCCAGCAGCTTAGGACTAGCGGGAGCCACAGATACGCAGTATTTT.

This rearrangement joins TRBV5-8 to TRBJ2-5; no reliable D call. The CDR3 loop spans 15 amino acids. Germline V gene lookup returns CDR1 SGHTS and CDR2 YDEGEE. V shed 6 bases and J shed 2 bases, with 17 bases lying between them. The CDR3, as DNA: TGTGCCAGCACACCCTCCCAGGTTTTACAAGAGACCCAGTACTTC. Amino acids: CASTPSQVLQETQYF.

This clone occurred once. DNA for the CDR3: TGTGCCAGCAGTGGAACTAGCGGGATGTACACCGGGGAGCTGTTTTTT. It is translated as CASSGTSGMYTGELFF. This rearrangement joins TRBV2 to TRBJ2-2, with TRBD2 matching 10 bases. Unmatched junction bases numbered 5, after V lost 4 bases and J lost 3 bases. The CDR3 length is 16 residues. In germline, CDR1 is SNHLY, CDR2 FYNNEI.

V is TRBV27 and J is TRBJ2-1; either TRBD1 or TRBD2 may supply D (5 bases each). The germline V gene encodes CDR1 MNHEY and CDR2 SMNVEV (reference sequence). This CDR3 spans 11 amino acids. Trimming took 5 bases from V and 7 from J, leaving 6 bases between them. This chain's CDR3 is CASSEGNEQFF. CDR3 bases: TGTGCCAGCAGTGAGGGGAATGAGCAGTTCTTC.

The chain recombines TRBV28 with TRBJ1-1; D not certain. Trimming removed 7 bases from V and 5 bases from J, with 20 bases in between. The germline CDR1 and CDR2 sequences are MDHEN and SYDVKM. The CDR3 is 15 residues long. As DNA, the CDR3 is TGTGCCAGCATCCTCACCCAATGGGAAAGGACTGAAGCTTTCTTT. This translates into CASILTQWERTEAFF.

The V gene is TRBV4-1, the J gene TRBJ1-1, with D tentatively TRBD1 (5 bases). The germline V and J ends were trimmed by 4 bases and 0 bases, with 15 bases remaining between them. The germline gives CDR1 MGHRA, CDR2 YSYEKL. This CDR3 is 16 amino acids long. The DNA of the CDR3 is TGCGCCAGCAGCCCCCTTCCGGGGCACTTGAACACTGAAGCTTTCTTT. As protein: CASSPLPGHLNTEAFF.

The genes are TRBV25-1 and TRBJ2-1; D ambiguous. The CDR3 is made up of 12 amino acids. CDR1 and CDR2 (germline): MGHDK, SYGVNS. The V and J ends lost 3 bases and 9 bases respectively, with 9 bases between them. The CDR3 loop reads CASSDLVGEQFF. The CDR3 nucleotides read TGTGCCAGCAGTGACCTAGTCGGTGAGCAGTTCTTC.

The chain links TRBV6-5 to TRBJ2-1; D remains ambiguous. The V gene lost 6 bases and the J gene lost 4 bases, with 16 bases spanning the gap. The CDR3 runs to 15 residues. CDR1 and CDR2 from the germline V gene are MNHEY and SVGAGI. This CDR3 reads CASRNALGLYNEQFF. CDR3 nucleotides: TGTGCCAGCAGGAATGCGCTTGGGCTTTACAATGAGCAGTTCTTC.

The genes are TRBV4-1 and TRBJ2-7; D might be TRBD1 or TRBD2, each matching 5 bases. The CDR3 consists of 16 residues. Deletions cut 4 bases from V and 4 bases from J, with 20 bases between. Germline V gene sequence: CDR1 MGHRA, CDR2 YSYEKL. The CDR3 spells CASSRLPAGDAYEQYF. The CDR3 DNA reads as TGCGCCAGCAGCCGACTACCCGCTGGGGACGCTTACGAGCAGTACTTC.

This clone is a singleton in its sample. The chain joins TRBV27 to TRBJ2-3; D is perhaps TRBD1 (5 bases). CDR1 and CDR2 from the germline V gene are MNHEY and SMNVEV (reference sequence). The CDR3 has 14 residues. V dropped 1 base and J dropped 3 bases, with 8 bases sitting between them. CDR3 protein: CASSLWSGTDTQYF. The CDR3 DNA sequence: TGTGCCAGCAGTTTATGGTCAGGGACAGATACGCAGTATTTT.

This chain joins TRBV13 and TRBJ2-2, with D perhaps matching TRBD1 or TRBD2 (5 bases each). With 5 bases removed from V and 4 bases from J, the gap between germline ends came to 11 bases. This CDR3 is 14 amino acids long. Germline V lookup: CDR1 PRHDT, CDR2 FYEKMQ (reference sequence). The CDR3 protein is CASSQWGTTGELFF. Here the CDR3 DNA reads TGTGCCAGCAGCCAGTGGGGGACCACCGGGGAGCTGTTTTTT. Full variable domain (outside the CDR3, taken from reference TRBV13 and TRBJ2-2): AAGVIQSPRHLIKEKRETATLKCYPIPRHDTVYWYQQGPGQDPQFLISFYEKMQSDKGSIPDRFSAQQFSDYHSELNMSSLELGDSALYFCASSQWGTTGELFFGEGSRLTVL.